The 15 T cell receptor beta chains below all came from one sample that was sequenced in a study of T cell responses to AZD1222 COVID-19 vaccine. The table came from immunoSEQ multiplex PCR; TCRdb's copy has only in-frame clones and leaves some out. This listing includes over 140,000 clones. Sequencing was carried out using peripheral blood. Receptor source: an adult in good health.

The chain recombines TRBV4-2 with TRBJ2-4; 9 bases line up with TRBD1. Unmatched junction bases numbered 9, after V lost 0 bases and J lost 0 bases. In germline, CDR1 is LGHNA, CDR2 YNFKEQ. The CDR3 is 19 amino acids. DNA for the CDR3: TGTGCCAGCAGCCAAGATAGAGGGGGACAGGGACTAGCCAAAAACATTCAGTACTTC. Its translation is CASSQDRGGQGLAKNIQYF.

V usage is TRBV18 and J usage is TRBJ1-6; no clear D. Per the germline V gene, CDR1 is KGHSH and CDR2 is LQKENI. With 4 bases removed from V and 0 bases from J, the gap between germline ends came to 16 bases. The CDR3 contains 18 residues. CDR3 nucleotides: TGTGCCAGCTCACTTAAAGAGGTTCAGAGCTCCTATAATTCACCCCTCCACTTT. Translation gives CASSLKEVQSSYNSPLHF.

The gene calls are TRBV19 and TRBJ1-1; 11 nucleotides line up with TRBD1. With 3 bases clipped from V and 5 bases from J, the junction kept 2 bases outside the gene matches. Germline CDR1 is LNHDA and CDR2 is SQIVND (reference sequence). The length of the CDR3 is 14 residues. CDR3 loop: CASSIRDRGTEAFF. As DNA, the CDR3 is TGTGCCAGTAGTATCCGGGACAGGGGGACTGAAGCTTTCTTT. Filled out from reference TRBV19 and TRBJ1-1, the complete variable domain reads DGGITQSPKYLFRKEGQNVTLSCEQNLNHDAMYWYRQDPGQGLRLIYYSQIVNDFQKGDIAEGYSVSREKKESFPLTVTSAQKNPTAFYLCASSIRDRGTEAFFGQGTRLTVV.

The chain recombines TRBV9 with TRBJ1-1; D ambiguous. CDR3 length: 15 amino acids. Looked up from germline, CDR1 is SGDLS and CDR2 is YYNGEE. V lost 1 base and J 0 bases, leaving 10 bases between the germline ends. CDR3 in amino acids: CASSVSPAMNTEAFF. The CDR3 nucleotides are TGTGCCAGCAGCGTAAGTCCAGCCATGAACACTGAAGCTTTCTTT.

This chain uses TRBV4-1 with TRBJ2-5, with TRBD2 identical over 11 bases. This CDR3 has 17 residues. From germline, CDR1 is MGHRA and CDR2 YSYEKL. J was trimmed by 3 bases and V by 5 bases; bases with no gene match: 11. CDR3 nucleotides: TGCGCCAGCAGCTCAGATCGCAGTAGCGGGGGGGAAGAGACCCAGTACTTC. Encoded protein: CASSSDRSSGGEETQYF.

The V and J genes are TRBV5-1 and TRBJ1-4; 7 nucleotides agree with TRBD1. V gave up 4 bases and J gave up 8 bases; unmatched junction bases: 8. The CDR3 is 14 amino acids. Germline lookup yields CDR1 SGHRS and CDR2 YFSETQ. The CDR3 region has the DNA TGCGCCAGCAGCGTAACAGGGGAGGGGGAAAAACTGTTTTTT. Amino acids: CASSVTGEGEKLFF.

The chain is built from TRBV16 and TRBJ1-3, with D perhaps matching TRBD1 (6 bases). The V and J ends lost 5 bases and 1 base respectively, with 9 bases between them. This CDR3 spans 14 amino acids. Germline V lookup: CDR1 KGHSY, CDR2 FQNENV. The CDR3, as DNA: TGTGCCAGCAGCGGACAGCCTTCTGGAAACACCATATATTTT. This translates into CASSGQPSGNTIYF.

This sequence joins TRBV5-6 and TRBJ1-4; no clear D gene. The CDR3 extends over 14 amino acids. Per the germline V gene, CDR1 is SGHDT and CDR2 is YYEEEE. Trimming stripped 2 bases from V and 8 bases from J, with 13 bases between. This CDR3 is CASSLLNHEEKLFF. The DNA of the CDR3 is TGTGCCAGCAGCTTATTAAACCATGAAGAAAAACTGTTTTTT.

This chain joins TRBV6-5 and TRBJ2-7; D not certain. Trimming left V 2 bases short and J 0 bases short, with 14 bases between. Germline V gene sequence: CDR1 MNHEY, CDR2 SVGAGI. This CDR3 spans 16 amino acids. CDR3 sequence reads: CASSYDAQALSYEQYF. The CDR3 bases are TGTGCCAGCAGTTACGACGCCCAGGCCCTCTCCTACGAGCAGTACTTC.

The chain has TRBV11-2 and TRBJ2-1; 11 nucleotides match TRBD2. Germline CDR1 reads SGHAT; CDR2 reads FQNNGV. The CDR3 loop spans 17 amino acids. V lost 3 bases and J lost 8; bases outside the gene matches: 12. The CDR3 coding sequence is TGTGCCAGCAGCTTTAGGGCTAGCGGGGGGTGGGGCCATGAGCAGTTCTTC. Amino acid sequence: CASSFRASGGWGHEQFF.

The chain combines TRBV9 with TRBJ1-4, with no clear D. V was shortened by 0 bases and J by 0 bases, with 9 bases between the two germline ends. The CDR3 extends over 16 amino acids. Looked up from germline, CDR1 is SGDLS and CDR2 is YYNGEE. The CDR3 region has the DNA TGTGCCAGCAGCGTAGGGCTCGGCACAACTAATGAAAAACTGTTTTTT. This gives the protein CASSVGLGTTNEKLFF.

The chain has TRBV2 and TRBJ1-2; no reliable D call. V was trimmed by 6 bases and J by 8 bases, leaving 19 bases between them. This CDR3 spans 14 amino acids. Germline CDR1 reads SNHLY; CDR2 reads FYNNEI. The CDR3 region is CASRAGIPVVGYTF. The CDR3 DNA reads as TGTGCCAGCAGGGCGGGGATTCCGGTGGTAGGCTACACCTTC.

The chain couples TRBV7-2 to TRBJ1-2; D is ambiguous. Between the trimmed V and J ends, which lost 4 bases and 0 bases, there was a span of 6 bases. The CDR3 runs to 13 residues. Per the germline V gene, CDR1 is SGHTA and CDR2 is FQGNSA. The CDR3 DNA follows: TGTGCCAGCAGCTATGTTTCTAACTATGGCTACACCTTC. Its protein is CASSYVSNYGYTF. The full variable domain, with the rest looked up from reference TRBV7-2 and TRBJ1-2, is GAGVSQSPSNKVTEKGKDVELRCDPISGHTALYWYRQSLGQGLEFLIYFQGNSAPDKSGLPSDRFSAERTGGSVSTLTIQRTQQEDSAVYLCASSYVSNYGYTFGSGTRLTVV.

The chain combines TRBV30 with TRBJ2-7; possibly TRBD1 for D (5 bases). CDR1 GTSNPN and CDR2 SVGIG come from the germline V gene (reference sequence). CDR3 size: 13 residues. The germline V and J ends were trimmed by 4 bases and 2 bases, with 12 bases remaining between them. CDR3 in amino acids: CAWKRGFAYEQYF. The CDR3 DNA reads TGTGCCTGGAAAAGGGGATTCGCCTACGAGCAGTACTTC.

V usage is TRBV4-1 and J usage is TRBJ2-5; the match to TRBD2 covers 9 bases. CDR1 MGHRA and CDR2 YSYEKL come from the germline V gene. Trimming took 2 bases from V and 7 from J; bases not matched to a gene: 8. CDR3 length equals 15 residues. In DNA, the CDR3 is TGCGCCAGCAGCCAAAGCCCGCGGGGGGGCGGGACCCAGTACTTC. This codes for CASSQSPRGGGTQYF.